The 2 T cell receptor beta chains reported below all come from one sample, sequenced in a study of siplizumab effects on memory and regulatory T cells. The protocol was immunoSEQ multiplex PCR, while the TCRdb copy is restricted to in-frame clones and leaves out a portion. The sample includes around 100,000 clones, 85% to 95% of them seen just once. Material for sequencing was non-Treg CD4+ T cells sorted from blood. The receptors originated from a human donor in good health.

This chain joins TRBV6-5 and TRBJ2-6, with 8 bases identical to TRBD2. The length of the CDR3 is 15 residues. Trimming at V came to 3 bases and at J to 11 bases, leaving 9 bases not matched to a gene. Germline V gene lookup returns CDR1 MNHEY and CDR2 SVGAGI. CDR3 bases: TGTGCCAGCAGTTATCGGGGGGGGGACACTGACGTCCTGACTTTC. It yields the protein CASSYRGGDTDVLTF.

The rearrangement links TRBV29-1 to TRBJ1-2; 7 bases line up with TRBD1. V shed 1 base and J 4 bases; nucleotides not matched to a gene: 9. The germline V gene encodes CDR1 SQVTM and CDR2 ANQGSEA. The CDR3 runs to 15 residues. CDR3 bases: TGCAGCGTTGAAGGAATAGGGGGCGCGCCCTATGGCTACACCTTC. Translated, it gives CSVEGIGGAPYGYTF.